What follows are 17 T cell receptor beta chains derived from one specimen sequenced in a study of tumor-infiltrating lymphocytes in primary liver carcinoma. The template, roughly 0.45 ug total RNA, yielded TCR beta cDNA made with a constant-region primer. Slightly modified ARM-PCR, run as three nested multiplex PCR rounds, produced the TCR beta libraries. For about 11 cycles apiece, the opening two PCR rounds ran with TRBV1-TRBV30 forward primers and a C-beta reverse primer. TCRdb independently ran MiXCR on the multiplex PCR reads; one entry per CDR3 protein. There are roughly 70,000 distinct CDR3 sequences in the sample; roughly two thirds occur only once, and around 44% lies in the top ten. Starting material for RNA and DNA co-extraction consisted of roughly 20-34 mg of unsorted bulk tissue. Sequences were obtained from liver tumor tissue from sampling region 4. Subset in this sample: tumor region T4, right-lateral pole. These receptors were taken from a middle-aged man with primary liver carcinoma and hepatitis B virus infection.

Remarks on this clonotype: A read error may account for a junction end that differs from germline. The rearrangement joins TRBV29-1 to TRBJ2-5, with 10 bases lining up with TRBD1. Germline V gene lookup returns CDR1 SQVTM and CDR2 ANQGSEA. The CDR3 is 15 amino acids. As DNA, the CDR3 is TGTAGCGTTGAAGCGGACAGGGGGGGAGCAGAGACCCAGTACTTC. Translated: CSVEADRGGAETQYF.

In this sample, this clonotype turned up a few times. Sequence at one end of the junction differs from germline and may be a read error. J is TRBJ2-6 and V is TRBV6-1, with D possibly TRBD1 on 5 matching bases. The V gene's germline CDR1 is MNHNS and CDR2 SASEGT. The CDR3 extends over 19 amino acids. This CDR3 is CASRAFQGKGRSEANVLTF. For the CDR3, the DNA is TGTGCCAGCAGGGCCTTTCAGGGCAAGGGCCGCTCTGAGGCCAACGTCCTGACTTTC.

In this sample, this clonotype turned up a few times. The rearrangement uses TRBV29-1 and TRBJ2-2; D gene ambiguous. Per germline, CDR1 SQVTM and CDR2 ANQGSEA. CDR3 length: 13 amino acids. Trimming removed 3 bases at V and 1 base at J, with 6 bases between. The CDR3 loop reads CSVDPRNTGELFF. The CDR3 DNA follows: TGCAGCGTTGATCCCAGGAACACCGGGGAGCTGTTTTTT.

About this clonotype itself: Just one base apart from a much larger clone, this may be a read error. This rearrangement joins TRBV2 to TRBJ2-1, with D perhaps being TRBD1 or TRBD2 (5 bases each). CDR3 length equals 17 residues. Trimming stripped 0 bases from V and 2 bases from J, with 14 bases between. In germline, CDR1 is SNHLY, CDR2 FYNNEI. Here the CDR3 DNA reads TGTGCCAGCAGTGAAGCCCCTACTGGGGGAACCTACAATGAGCAGTTCTTC. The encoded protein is CASSEAPTGGTYNEQFF. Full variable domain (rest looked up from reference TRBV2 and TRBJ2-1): EPEVTQTPSHQVTQMGQEVILRCVPISNHLYFYWYRQILGQKVEFLVSFYNNEISEKSEIFDDQFSVERPDGSNFTLKIRSTKLEDSAMYFCASSEAPTGGTYNEQFFGPGTRLTVL.

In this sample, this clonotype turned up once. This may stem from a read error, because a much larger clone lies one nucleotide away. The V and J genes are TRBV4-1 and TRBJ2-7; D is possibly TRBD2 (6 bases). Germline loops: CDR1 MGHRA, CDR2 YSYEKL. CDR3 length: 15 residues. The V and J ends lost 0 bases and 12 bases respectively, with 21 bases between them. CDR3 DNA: TGCGCCAGCAGCCAAGATAAGGCACTAGCCATGGCGCGGTACTTC. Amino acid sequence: CASSQDKALAMARYF.

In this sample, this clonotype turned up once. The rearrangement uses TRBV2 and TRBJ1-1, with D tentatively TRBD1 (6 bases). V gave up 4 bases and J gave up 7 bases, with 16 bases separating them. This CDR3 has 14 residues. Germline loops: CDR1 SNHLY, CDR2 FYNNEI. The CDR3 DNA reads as TGTGCCAGCAGTGTGAGAGGGGGGTCGATTGAAGCTTTCTTT. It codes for CASSVRGGSIEAFF.

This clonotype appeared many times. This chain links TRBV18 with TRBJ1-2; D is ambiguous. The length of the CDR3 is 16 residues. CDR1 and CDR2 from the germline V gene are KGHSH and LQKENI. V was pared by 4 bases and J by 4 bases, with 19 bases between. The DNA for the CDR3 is TGTGCCAGCTCACGAACACGGGAGGACCGTTTCTATGGCTACACCTTC. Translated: CASSRTREDRFYGYTF.

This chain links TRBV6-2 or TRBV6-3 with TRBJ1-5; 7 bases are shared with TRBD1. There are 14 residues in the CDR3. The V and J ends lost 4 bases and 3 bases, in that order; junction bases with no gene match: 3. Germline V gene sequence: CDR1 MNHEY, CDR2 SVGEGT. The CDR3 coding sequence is TGTGCCAGCAGTTTGACAGGGTTCAATCAGCCCCAGCATTTT. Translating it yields CASSLTGFNQPQHF.

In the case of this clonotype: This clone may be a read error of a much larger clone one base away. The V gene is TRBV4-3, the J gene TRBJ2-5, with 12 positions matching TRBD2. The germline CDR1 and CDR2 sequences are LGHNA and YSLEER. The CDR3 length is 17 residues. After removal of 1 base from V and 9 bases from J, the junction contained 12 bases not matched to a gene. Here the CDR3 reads CASSQAASGRALEAQYF. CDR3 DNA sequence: TGCGCCAGCAGCCAAGCGGCTAGCGGGAGGGCCCTGGAGGCCCAGTACTTC.

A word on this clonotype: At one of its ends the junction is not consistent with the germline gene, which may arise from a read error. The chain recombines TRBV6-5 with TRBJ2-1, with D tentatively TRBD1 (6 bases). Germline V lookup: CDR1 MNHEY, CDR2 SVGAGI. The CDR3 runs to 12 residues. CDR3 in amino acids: CTSSYSTGEQFF. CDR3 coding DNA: TGTACCAGCAGTTACTCGACAGGTGAGCAGTTCTTC.

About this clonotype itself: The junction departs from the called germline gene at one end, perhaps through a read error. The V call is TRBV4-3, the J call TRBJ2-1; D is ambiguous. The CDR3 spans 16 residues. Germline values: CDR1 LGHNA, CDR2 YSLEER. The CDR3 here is CASSQVAQRSYDEQFF. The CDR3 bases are TGCGCCAGCAGTCAAGTAGCTCAACGGTCCTACGATGAGCAGTTCTTC.

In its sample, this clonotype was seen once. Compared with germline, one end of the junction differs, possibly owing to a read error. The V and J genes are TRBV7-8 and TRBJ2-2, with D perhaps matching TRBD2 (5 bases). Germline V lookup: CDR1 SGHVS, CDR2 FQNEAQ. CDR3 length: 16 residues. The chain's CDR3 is CTSSLVRLANTGELFF. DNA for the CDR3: TGTACCAGCAGCTTAGTTAGACTGGCGAACACCGGGGAGCTGTTTTTC.

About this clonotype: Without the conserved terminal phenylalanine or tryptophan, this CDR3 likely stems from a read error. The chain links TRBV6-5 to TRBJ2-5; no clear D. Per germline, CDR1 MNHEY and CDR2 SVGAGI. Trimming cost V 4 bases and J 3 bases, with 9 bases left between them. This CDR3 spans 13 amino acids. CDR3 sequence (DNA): TGTGCCAGCAGTTGGATAGGGAAAGAGACCCAGTACATC. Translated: CASSWIGKETQYI.

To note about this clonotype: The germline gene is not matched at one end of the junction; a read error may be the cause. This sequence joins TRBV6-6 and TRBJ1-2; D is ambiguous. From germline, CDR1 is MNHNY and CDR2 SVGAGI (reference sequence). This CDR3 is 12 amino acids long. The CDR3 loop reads CATYFGSYGHTF. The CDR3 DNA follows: TGTGCTACATACTTCGGGTCCTATGGCCACACCTTC.

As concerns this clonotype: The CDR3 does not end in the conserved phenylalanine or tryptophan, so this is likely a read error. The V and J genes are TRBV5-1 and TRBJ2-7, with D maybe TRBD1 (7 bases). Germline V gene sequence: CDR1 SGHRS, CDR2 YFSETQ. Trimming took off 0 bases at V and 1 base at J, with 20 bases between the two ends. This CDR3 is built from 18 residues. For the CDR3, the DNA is TGCGCCAGCAGCTTGGTAGGCGGTGGCGCGGGACAGTCCTACGAGCAGTACTCC. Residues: CASSLVGGGAGQSYEQYS.

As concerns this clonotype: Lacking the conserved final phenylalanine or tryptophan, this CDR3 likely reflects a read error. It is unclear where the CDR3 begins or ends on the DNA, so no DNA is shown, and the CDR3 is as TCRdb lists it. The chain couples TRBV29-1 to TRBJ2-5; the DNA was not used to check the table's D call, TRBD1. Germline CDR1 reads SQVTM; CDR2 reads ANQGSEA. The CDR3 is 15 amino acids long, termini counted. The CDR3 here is CSVEGRGVLGETQYS.

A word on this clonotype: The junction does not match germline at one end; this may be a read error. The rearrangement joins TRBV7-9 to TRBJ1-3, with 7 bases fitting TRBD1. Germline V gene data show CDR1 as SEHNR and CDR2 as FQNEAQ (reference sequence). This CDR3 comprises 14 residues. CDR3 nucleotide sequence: TGTGCCAGCGGCTCAGGACAGGCTGGAAAGACCATATATTTT. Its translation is CASGSGQAGKTIYF.